This is a list of T cell receptor beta chains from one sample in a study of shared T cell receptors in the human thymus. Profiled with immunoSEQ multiplex PCR; TCRdb holds only in-frame clones, not every one. Of under 450,000 clones listed, 85% to 95% were seen once; the top ten hold roughly 0.02%. Sequencing input: thymocytes. These receptors were obtained from a human donor. Each CDR3 is given with its conserved first and last residue. The order of the fields is V gene, J gene, CDR3 protein.

>TRBV18|TRBJ1-4
CASSPRQGQGSNEKLFF
>TRBV6-1|TRBJ1-1
CASSALQLGMNTEAFF
>TRBV25-1|TRBJ1-3
CASRRDSRDREGNTIYF
>TRBV6-5|TRBJ2-7
CASSYLAAGGDEQYF
>TRBV27|TRBJ2-1
CASSLYTRDRALNEQFF
>TRBV4-1|TRBJ2-1
CASSQGHNEQFF
>TRBV7-9|TRBJ2-5
CASSHTSPNETQYF
>TRBV7-3|TRBJ2-1
CASSPMRGDRGSYNEQFF
>TRBV10-1|TRBJ2-1
CASSPAREQFF
>TRBV12-2|TRBJ2-7
CASRLAASGLREQYF
>TRBV27|TRBJ2-7
CASGQTYEQYF
>TRBV28|TRBJ1-1
CASSPHSNTEAFF
>TRBV7-9|TRBJ2-7
CASSSTEGQSYEQYF
>TRBV7-9|TRBJ2-1
CASSRDQNEQFF
>TRBV19|TRBJ1-4
CASSAEGVETNEKLFF
>TRBV7-6|TRBJ1-3
CASSRTEDSGNIIYF
>TRBV28|TRBJ1-2
CASSLQGAYGYTF
>TRBV10-1|TRBJ2-2
CASSERSGSGTNTGELFF
>TRBV28|TRBJ1-2
CASSPPPRQSNYGYTF
>TRBV28|TRBJ1-5
CASSPRRDRVFSGNQPQHF
>TRBV19|TRBJ2-6
CASSIGTGFHGANVLTF
>TRBV7-8|TRBJ2-7
CASRGLTYEQYF
>TRBV4-1|TRBJ2-1
CASSLRLAGVPEQFF
>TRBV27|TRBJ1-6
CASSITGNSPLHF
>TRBV7-6|TRBJ2-1
CASSPYPTAPNEQFF
>TRBV5-6|TRBJ1-3
CASSPYYRVSGNTIYF
>TRBV6-5|TRBJ1-2
CASSREGEGRGYTF